The present TCR beta chain was sequenced within a study of T cell repertoires in cytomegalovirus infection. Study overall: Public TCR beta signatures indicated both CMV infection and matching HLA type.

This clonotype was counted ten times or more. What it recognizes is unknown. The CDR3 consists of 13 residues. Trimming pared 2 bases from V and 6 bases from J, leaving 8 bases between. Looked up from germline, CDR1 is LGHDT and CDR2 is YNNKEL (reference sequence). Notes on the study in general: The ex vivo response was dominated by HLA-C-restricted CMV-specific TCR beta clonotypes. CMV carriers having the relevant HLA were flagged by cumulative public TCR beta family frequency.

MiXCR was run by TCRdb on the reads, yielding one entry per CDR3 protein. The sample lists some 130,000 distinct CDR3 sequences; approximately 9.2% were seen once. The rearrangement uses TRBV3-1 and TRBJ1-5; D remains unclear. The sequence derives from a human donor in good health (CMV status not recorded). Some clones in this sample may be carry-over from other donors' samples. The specimen sequenced was PBMCs. CDR3 protein: CASSQLGGQPQHF. The CDR3 DNA reads as TGTGCCAGCAGCCAACTCGGAGGTCAGCCCCAGCATTTT.